This paragraph reports one TCR beta chain. The data were produced by immunoSEQ multiplex PCR, yet TCRdb's version contains in-frame clones alone and is incomplete. The data contain hundreds of thousands of clones, roughly 89% of them singletons. These data are taken from a study of blood T cell repertoires in COVID-19. Germline V gives CDR1 MDHEN, CDR2 SYDVKM. The V segment lost 6 bases and the J segment 4 bases; nucleotides outside the gene matches: 2. The CDR3 is 13 amino acids. The sequenced sample consisted of PBMCs or T cells enriched from blood (not recorded which). The gene calls are TRBV28 and TRBJ2-5, with 10 bases matching TRBD1. The clonotype originates from a young woman with acute COVID-19. For the CDR3, the DNA is TGTGCCAGCAGGGGGACAGGGGTAGAGACCCAGTACTTC. Protein: CASRGTGVETQYF.